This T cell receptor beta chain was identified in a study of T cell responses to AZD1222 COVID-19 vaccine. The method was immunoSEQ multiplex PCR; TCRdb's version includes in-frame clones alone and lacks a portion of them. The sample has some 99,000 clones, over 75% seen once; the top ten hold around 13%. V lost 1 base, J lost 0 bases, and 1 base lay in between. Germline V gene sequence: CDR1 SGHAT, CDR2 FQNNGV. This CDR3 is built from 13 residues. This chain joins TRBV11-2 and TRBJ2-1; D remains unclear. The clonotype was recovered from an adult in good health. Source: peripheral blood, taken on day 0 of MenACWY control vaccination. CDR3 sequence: CASSLASYNEQFF. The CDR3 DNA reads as TGTGCCAGCAGCTTAGCCTCCTACAATGAGCAGTTCTTC.